The T cell receptor (beta chain) described here comes from a study of blood T cells in healthy people across ages. Study-level points and caveats: Researchers judged that diversity estimates from one million T cells fell short of true values. There were more naive CD4+ cells and higher diversity in long-lived donors than in aged donors.

Remarks on this clonotype: Its antigen is not identified. A junction boundary mismatches the germline segment, possibly from a read error.

The CDR3 totals 13 residues. The germline V gene has CDR1 SGHDT and CDR2 YYEEEE. Combining a sample-barcoded 5' primer with a J-beta primer mix, a second PCR ran for roughly 7 to 12 cycles. Each of the samples gave a minimum of 2.5 million paired-end reads that contained CDR3. Each CDR3 protein gets one entry after TCRdb re-called the 5' RACE reads with MiXCR. This table has around 790,000 distinct CDR3 sequences, under 55% appearing once. The clonotype comes from a man aged 60 to 75 in good health. The V gene is TRBV5-6, the J gene TRBJ2-1; D could derive from TRBD1 or TRBD2 (5 bases each). Source material: blood. The CDR3 DNA follows: TGTGCCCGCAGCTTCCGGGACGTCGATGAGCAGTTCTTC. It specifies CARSFRDVDEQFF.